A selection of T cell receptor beta chains follows, all from one sample in a study of blood T cell repertoires in COVID-19. Assay used: immunoSEQ multiplex PCR; TCRdb lists only in-frame clones, some missing. The top ten hold over 2% of the sample, which has tens of thousands of clones, about 87% seen once. The sample consisted of peripheral blood. The receptors were sampled from a woman of 80 years or more with COVID-19, enrolled during active disease. The CDR3 runs from the conserved cysteine through the conserved F or W. Fields, in order: V gene, D gene, J gene, clone size, CDR3 protein, CDR3 DNA. A D gene is named only where the DNA matches it firmly. Clone size is shown for a subset of rows, as once, few, many or a class of expanded clone.

>TRBV6-4|TRBD2|TRBJ2-1|NA
CASSAASGSPNEQFF
TGTGCCAGCAGTGCGGCTAGCGGGAGTCCCAATGAGCAGTTCTTC
>TRBV7-9|NA|TRBJ2-3|NA
CASSSGGLSTDTQYF
TGTGCCAGCAGCTCAGGAGGACTGAGCACAGATACGCAGTATTTT
>TRBV20-1|NA|TRBJ2-6|NA
CSASSPGSGANVLTF
TGCAGTGCTAGTAGCCCTGGCTCTGGGGCCAACGTCCTGACTTTC
>TRBV7-2|TRBD2|TRBJ2-1|NA
CASRRTGTSDLEQFF
TGTGCCAGCAGACGGACCGGGACTAGCGACCTAGAGCAGTTCTTC
>TRBV7-2|TRBD1|TRBJ1-2|NA
CASSLADRDRANYGYTF
TGTGCCAGCAGCTTAGCGGACAGGGACCGAGCTAACTATGGCTACACCTTC
>TRBV2|NA|TRBJ2-2|NA
CASSVQGLNTGELFF
TGTGCCAGCAGTGTGCAGGGATTAAACACCGGGGAGCTGTTTTTT
>TRBV29-1|NA|TRBJ1-2|NA
CSVLQGVYGYTF
TGCAGCGTTTTACAGGGAGTCTATGGCTACACCTTC
>TRBV3-1/TRBV3-2|NA|TRBJ2-2|once
CASSPPWRTGELFF
TGTGCCAGCAGCCCCCCCTGGAGGACCGGGGAGCTGTTTTTT
>TRBV6-5|NA|TRBJ2-3|NA
CASSYSRVRTDTQYF
TGTGCCAGCAGTTACTCGAGGGTGCGCACAGATACGCAGTATTTT
>TRBV27|TRBD2|TRBJ2-7|few
CARRCDRTSGRAYEQYF
TGTGCCAGACGCTGCGATCGGACTAGCGGGAGGGCCTACGAGCAGTACTTC
>TRBV7-9|TRBD1|TRBJ2-7|NA
CASRRGTGDYEQYF
TGTGCCAGCAGACGAGGGACAGGGGATTACGAGCAGTACTTC
>TRBV6-5|TRBD1|TRBJ2-2|NA
CASRPGQSNTGELFF
TGTGCCAGCAGACCGGGACAGTCGAACACCGGGGAGCTGTTTTTT
>TRBV30|NA|TRBJ1-2|NA
CAWSVRGGVVGILSGYTF
TGTGCCTGGAGTGTACGGGGGGGCGTAGTTGGGATCCTGAGTGGCTACACCTTC
>TRBV12-3/TRBV12-4|TRBD1|TRBJ1-1|few
CASRQGQGNKAFF
TGTGCCAGCAGACAGGGACAGGGAAATAAAGCTTTCTTT
>TRBV2|TRBD1|TRBJ1-6|NA
CASTGTGGFRYSPLHF
TGTGCCAGCACCGGGACAGGGGGATTCAGATATTCACCCCTCCACTTT
>TRBV5-1|TRBD2|TRBJ2-7|NA
CASSSSSGSNEQYF
TGCGCCAGCAGCTCCTCTAGCGGGAGCAACGAGCAGTACTTC
>TRBV6-4|NA|TRBJ1-1|NA
CASSDSGAGYTEAFF
TGTGCCAGCAGTGACTCAGGGGCAGGCTACACTGAAGCTTTCTTT
>TRBV6-6|NA|TRBJ2-1|NA
CASSYEGRYNEQFF
TGTGCCAGCAGTTACGAGGGTCGCTACAATGAGCAGTTCTTC
>TRBV15|NA|TRBJ1-2|once
CATSRDLTGAGGYTF
TGTGCCACCAGCAGAGATCTAACGGGTGCGGGCGGCTACACCTTC
>TRBV7-9|NA|TRBJ2-3|NA
CASSVDRRSATDTQYF
TGTGCCAGCAGCGTCGACAGGCGGTCCGCCACAGATACGCAGTATTTT
>TRBV5-1|TRBD2|TRBJ2-1|NA
CASSLRGGSREQFF
TGCGCCAGCAGCTTACGGGGGGGCTCACGAGAGCAGTTCTTC
>TRBV2|NA|TRBJ1-4|NA
CASSGGGRGKLFF
TGTGCCAGCAGTGGGGGGGGTCGGGGAAAACTGTTTTTT
>TRBV9|NA|TRBJ1-3|NA
CASSVLPRAASSGNTIYF
TGTGCCAGCAGCGTATTGCCCAGGGCAGCCAGCTCTGGAAACACCATATATTTT
>TRBV5-1|NA|TRBJ1-2|NA
CASSLAFYGYTF
TGCGCCAGCAGCTTGGCCTTCTATGGCTACACCTTC
>TRBV2|NA|TRBJ1-2|NA
CASISTNYGYTF
TGTGCCAGCATCAGTACTAACTATGGCTACACCTTC
>TRBV5-4|NA|TRBJ2-6|NA
CASSLGRSGANVLTF
TGTGCCAGCAGCTTGGGGAGGTCGGGGGCCAACGTCCTGACTTTC
>TRBV18|NA|TRBJ2-1|once
CASSPVGETYNEQFF
TGTGCCAGCTCACCTGTCGGGGAAACCTACAATGAGCAGTTCTTC
>TRBV18|TRBD1|TRBJ1-5|NA
CASSPTSTGGGQPQHF
TGTGCCAGCTCACCGACATCGACAGGGGGAGGTCAGCCCCAGCATTTT
>TRBV9|TRBD2|TRBJ2-3|NA
CASSVAISGGASDTQYF
TGTGCCAGCAGCGTAGCTATTAGCGGGGGGGCATCAGATACGCAGTATTTT
>TRBV15|TRBD1|TRBJ1-4|NA
CATSRDRGHEKLFF
TGTGCCACCAGCAGGGACAGGGGGCATGAAAAACTGTTTTTT
>TRBV19|NA|TRBJ1-2|NA
CASSINREGYTF
TGTGCCAGTAGTATAAACAGGGAAGGCTACACCTTC
>TRBV6-4|NA|TRBJ1-1|NA
CASSDSTLGTEAFF
TGTGCCAGCAGTGACTCGACACTCGGTACTGAAGCTTTCTTT
>TRBV10-3|NA|TRBJ1-5|NA
CAIAEEGLSNQPQHF
TGTGCCATTGCCGAGGAGGGTTTAAGCAATCAGCCCCAGCATTTT
>TRBV7-9|NA|TRBJ2-5|NA
CASTSEGVRETQYF
TGTGCCAGCACCTCAGAGGGAGTTAGGGAGACCCAGTACTTC